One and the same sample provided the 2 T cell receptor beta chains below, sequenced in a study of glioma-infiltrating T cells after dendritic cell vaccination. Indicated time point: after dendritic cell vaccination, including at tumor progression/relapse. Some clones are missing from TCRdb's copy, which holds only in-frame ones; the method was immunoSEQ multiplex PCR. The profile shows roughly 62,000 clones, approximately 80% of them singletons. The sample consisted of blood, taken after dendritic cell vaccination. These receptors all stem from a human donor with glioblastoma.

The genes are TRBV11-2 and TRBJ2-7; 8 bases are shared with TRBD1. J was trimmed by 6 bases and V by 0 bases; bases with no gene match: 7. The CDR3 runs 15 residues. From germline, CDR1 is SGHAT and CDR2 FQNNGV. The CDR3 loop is CASSLDFDRGGEQYF. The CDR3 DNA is TGTGCCAGCAGCTTAGATTTCGACAGGGGAGGCGAGCAGTACTTC. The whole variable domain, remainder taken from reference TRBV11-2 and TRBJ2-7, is EAGVAQSPRYKIIEKRQSVAFWCNPISGHATLYWYQQILGQGPKLLIQFQNNGVVDDSQLPKDRFSAERLKGVDSTLKIQPAKLEDSAVYLCASSLDFDRGGEQYFGPGTRLTVT.

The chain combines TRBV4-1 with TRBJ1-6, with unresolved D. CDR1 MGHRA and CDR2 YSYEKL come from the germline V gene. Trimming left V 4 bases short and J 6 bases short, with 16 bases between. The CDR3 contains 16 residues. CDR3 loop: CASSPADTLGNSPLHF. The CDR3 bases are TGCGCCAGCAGCCCAGCCGACACCCTTGGTAATTCACCCCTCCACTTT.